The subject of this entry is one T cell receptor beta chain. What it recognizes is unknown. This record comes from a study of CXCR3-negative and CXCR3-positive naive CD8 T cells. The study made its TRB cDNA libraries by 5' RACE, adding UMI labels. TCRdb re-called the 5' RACE reads and shows each CDR3 protein once, DNA omitted. This sample contains under 150,000 distinct CDR3 sequences. The CD45RO-CCR7+CD27+CD95- phenotype denoted naive CD8+ T cells. The CDR3 covers 14 residues. Germline lookup yields CDR1 LGHNA and CDR2 YNFKEQ. Broader study findings: CXCR3 expression partially decreased after cryopreservation; most assays used fresh PBMCs. Similar TRBV-TRBJ usage was seen in naive cells (both CXCR3-negative and CXCR3-positive), but memory cells differed. TRB CDR3 hydrophobicity was greater in CXCR3-positive naive cells than in CXCR3-negative naive cells. Similarly elevated diversity marked both naive subsets, with memory CD8+ cells showing far lower diversity.

V is TRBV4-2 and J is TRBJ2-1; lacking DNA, the TRBD1 call made by TCRdb goes unchecked. Sequencing was done on a sample of naive CXCR3+ CD8+ T cells from blood. The sample's subset: CD45RO-CCR7+CD27+CD95- naive CD8+ T cells expressing CXCR3 (TNR3+). This TCR came from a human donor in good health. Some clones in this sample may be carry-over from other donors' samples. The CDR3 sequence: CASSPGHLNNEQFF.